The clone carrying this T cell receptor (beta chain) was detected only a few times. The target antigen is unknown. The entirety of the isolated RNA underwent reverse transcription, so expressed TCRB transcripts were sequenced. Sequencing used immunoSEQ multiplex PCR; TCRdb keeps in-frame clones, though not all of them. The sample has about 700,000 clones, roughly 12% seen once; the top ten hold less than 0.025%. The CDR3 sequence is 16 residues long. V lost 4 bases, J lost 2 bases, and 15 bases lay in between. The germline gives CDR1 MNHNS, CDR2 SASEGT. The data were taken from a study of beta chain features in type 1 diabetes. Study in general: Summed over all samples, the examined sorted cells came to 90 million to 120 million. The study, taken as a whole, reports: Although PCR might favor shorter templates, it would do so equally in patients and controls. Fewer junction insertions and more nucleotide deletions appeared in type 1 diabetes patients. People with Type 1 diabetes carried modestly yet significantly shorter TCRB CDR3s in all four CD4+ subsets. The study found that naive, central memory and Treg TCRB repertoires appeared more similar in patients than in healthy donors.

The receptor comes from a man aged 18-30 years with type 1 diabetes. The specimen sequenced was naive CD4+ T cells from blood. The rearrangement uses TRBV6-1 and TRBJ1-5, with D possibly being TRBD1 (5 bases). The CDR3: CASSVLGDRGNQPQHF. The CDR3 nucleotides read TGTGCCAGCAGTGTTTTAGGGGATCGAGGCAATCAGCCCCAGCATTTT.